What follows describes a single T cell receptor (beta chain). Its antigen is unidentified. The CDR3 is 13 amino acids. Trimming cost V 1 base and J 8 bases, with 8 bases left between them. Germline-derived CDR1 and CDR2 are SEHNR and FQNEAQ (reference sequence). TCR beta CDR3 sequences were amplified from RNA transcripts. A first-round RT-PCR of the TCR CDR3 used the HTBI primer set. MiXCR, run by TCRdb on the multiplex PCR reads, gives a single entry per CDR3 protein. The sample carries 550,000 to 600,000 distinct CDR3 sequences, approximately 15% recorded once. These data originate in a study of T cells in Graves' hyperthyroidism and ophthalmopathy. Fresh peripheral blood, about 9.9 ml, yielded the PBMCs. Study-level results: A 13 V-J signature model discriminated ophthalmopathy versus stable hyperthyroidism.

The sequencing input was blood. The rearrangement uses TRBV7-9 and TRBJ1-4; a weak D match, TRBD1 (6 bases). The origin of this receptor is a woman aged 18-30 years with Graves' ophthalmopathy. CDR3 amino acids: CASSLGGREKLFF. The CDR3 DNA sequence: TGTGCCAGCAGCTTAGGGGGGCGCGAAAAACTGTTTTTT.